The clone carrying this T cell receptor beta chain was found a few times. Its antigen is unidentified. This sample is drawn from a study of cytomegalovirus exposure and HLA in healthy donors. This CDR3 comprises 12 residues. The J segment lost 7 bases and the V segment lost 6 bases, leaving 5 bases of the junction unmatched. The germline gives CDR1 MNHNY, CDR2 SVGAGI (reference sequence). Use of 60 Vbeta and 13 Jbeta primers characterized the PCR. Using immunoSEQ multiplex PCR, the repertoire was profiled, and TCRdb retains in-frame clones only, with some absent. The table records roughly 160,000 clones, just under 80% of them present only once. Study-level findings and limits: In a later analysis, at a false discovery rate of 0.05, some 15,000 TCR beta sequences were associated with HLA alleles. A later analysis found common viral pathogens apparently linked to several of the most significant clusters.

The specimen was PBMCs. The gene calls are TRBV6-6 and TRBJ1-2; 7 positions agree with TRBD1. The TCR comes from a woman aged 45-65 years in good health and CMV-seropositive. In nucleotides, the CDR3 is TGTGCCAGCAGGCCTAGACAGGGTGGCTACACCTTC. This translates into CASRPRQGGYTF.